One and the same sample provided the 29 T cell receptor beta chains below, sequenced in a study of shared clonotypes between healthy human individuals. The table came from immunoSEQ multiplex PCR; TCRdb's copy has only in-frame clones and leaves some out. The sample holds 2,500,000 or so clones, 85% to 95% seen once. The sequencing sample was made of naive CD4+ T cells sorted from blood. Described subset: CD45RA+ positively selected. These receptors were obtained from a man younger than 35 in good health.

CDR3 DNA sequence: TGTGCCAGTAGTATGTCTAGCGGGGGCCACTACGAGCAGTACTTC. Translating gives CASSMSSGGHYEQYF. The gene calls are TRBV19 and TRBJ2-7; 10 bases align to TRBD2. The junction had 5 bases not matched to a gene; V was cut back by 3 bases and J by 3 bases. Per germline, CDR1 LNHDA and CDR2 SQIVND (reference sequence). This CDR3 has 15 residues.

This clone was observed once. Other DNA sequences of this sample code for an identical CDR3. The rearrangement links TRBV4-3 to TRBJ1-4; no clear D. V lost 3 bases, J lost 8 bases, and 10 bases lay in between. From germline, CDR1 is LGHNA and CDR2 YSLEER. This CDR3 region has 13 residues. The CDR3 spells CASSQEDGEKLFF. In DNA form, the CDR3 reads TGCGCCAGCAGCCAGGAGGACGGGGAAAAACTGTTTTTT.

V and J are TRBV5-1 and TRBJ2-3; TRBD1 is a possible D gene (5 bases). The CDR3 has 14 residues. Between the trimmed V and J ends, which lost 1 base and 6 bases, there was a span of 12 bases. The V gene's germline CDR1 is SGHRS and CDR2 YFSETQ. The CDR3 sequence: CASSLNGATDTQYF. The CDR3 DNA reads as TGCGCCAGCAGCTTGAATGGGGCAACGGATACGCAGTATTTT.

J is TRBJ1-1 and V is TRBV6-6; D remains ambiguous. Trimming took 6 bases from V and 1 from J, leaving 9 bases between them. There are 13 residues in the CDR3. Germline CDR1 and CDR2: MNHNY and SVGAGI (reference sequence). CDR3 DNA: TGTGCCAGCAGCCACATGTCGAACACTGAAGCTTTCTTT. This encodes CASSHMSNTEAFF.

The rearrangement uses TRBV7-2 and TRBJ1-6, with a weak D call TRBD1 (5 bases). Germline CDR1 and CDR2: SGHTA and FQGNSA. The CDR3 has 19 amino acids. Trimming left V 5 bases short and J 0 bases short, with 20 bases between. The DNA of the CDR3 is TGTGCCAGCAGCACACCCCCGGGCAGGGTGAGCTCCTATAATTCACCCCTCCACTTT. This encodes CASSTPPGRVSSYNSPLHF.

The rearrangement joins TRBV19 to TRBJ2-1, with unresolved D. V was cut by 6 bases and J by 0 bases, with 6 bases left in between. Germline-derived CDR1 and CDR2 are LNHDA and SQIVND (reference sequence). The CDR3 loop spans 13 amino acids. The CDR3 DNA reads as TGTGCCAGTAGGTCCGGCTCCTACAATGAGCAGTTCTTC. Residues: CASRSGSYNEQFF. Full variable domain (outside the CDR3, taken from reference TRBV19 and TRBJ2-1): DGGITQSPKYLFRKEGQNVTLSCEQNLNHDAMYWYRQDPGQGLRLIYYSQIVNDFQKGDIAEGYSVSREKKESFPLTVTSAQKNPTAFYLCASRSGSYNEQFFGPGTRLTVL.

This clone was picked up one time. This chain joins TRBV29-1 and TRBJ2-7, with TRBD2 matching 10 bases. The trim removed 7 bases at V and 5 bases at J, leaving 5 bases unmatched. CDR3 length equals 12 residues. The germline V gene encodes CDR1 SQVTM and CDR2 ANQGSEA. The CDR3 DNA is TGCAGCGCTACTAGCGGGACTAACGAGCAGTACTTC. Its translation is CSATSGTNEQYF.

The chain has TRBV11-2 and TRBJ2-1; possibly TRBD2 for D (5 bases). The CDR3 consists of 14 residues. Between the trimmed V and J ends, which lost 1 base and 8 bases, there was a span of 12 bases. The V gene's germline CDR1 is SGHAT and CDR2 FQNNGV. The CDR3 loop is CASSLVGMGDEQFF. The DNA of the CDR3 is TGTGCCAGCAGCTTAGTCGGGATGGGTGATGAGCAGTTCTTC.

Details on this clone: Mismatch with germline at one junction end may stem from a read error. The rearrangement joins TRBV7-7 to TRBJ2-2; 8 bases fit TRBD1. The CDR3 loop spans 17 amino acids. Germline V CDR1 and CDR2: SSHAT, FNYEAQ (reference sequence). CDR3 nucleotides: TGTGCTAGCAGCTTTACGCTCGGTCAGGGGGCGAGCGGGGAGCTGTTTTTT. It translates to CASSFTLGQGASGELFF.

The chain is built from TRBV10-3 and TRBJ2-7; 7 nucleotides align to TRBD1. CDR3 length: 15 amino acids. The trim removed 2 bases at V and 3 bases at J, leaving 7 bases unmatched. Germline V gene data show CDR1 as ENHRY and CDR2 as SYGVKD. In nucleotides, the CDR3 is TGTGCCATCAGTGAGAGGGCGTCAGGGGGCTACGAGCAGTACTTC. It translates to CAISERASGGYEQYF.

To note about this clone: Other DNA sequences in this specimen translate into the identical CDR3. The chain is built from TRBV7-2 and TRBJ1-1; D gene unclear. The length of the CDR3 is 14 residues. With 0 bases removed from V and 0 bases from J, the gap between germline ends came to 5 bases. Germline values: CDR1 SGHTA, CDR2 FQGNSA. CDR3 in DNA: TGTGCCAGCAGCTTAGCGACTCTGAACACTGAAGCTTTCTTT. Translation: CASSLATLNTEAFF.

J is TRBJ2-2 and V is TRBV27; D is uncertain. Trimming removed 5 bases at V and 2 bases at J, with 12 bases between. The CDR3 has 15 amino acids. CDR1 MNHEY and CDR2 SMNVEV come from the germline V gene (reference sequence). CDR3 in DNA: TGTGCCAGCAGTCTCTGGGGTCGCAACACCGGGGAGCTGTTTTTT. This translates into CASSLWGRNTGELFF.

The rearrangement uses TRBV7-2 and TRBJ2-3; D is unresolved. The germline V gene has CDR1 SGHTA and CDR2 FQGNSA. The CDR3 is 14 amino acids. V was cut by 4 bases and J by 5 bases, with 13 bases left in between. CDR3 sequence reads: CASSSQGSLDTQYF. DNA for the CDR3: TGTGCCAGCAGCTCCCAAGGCAGCCTAGATACGCAGTATTTT.

The chain combines TRBV7-2 with TRBJ2-7, with D perhaps TRBD1 (7 bases). CDR1 is SGHTA, CDR2 FQGNSA, per germline. V was trimmed by 5 bases and J by 2 bases, leaving 16 bases between them. The CDR3 runs to 15 residues. The DNA of the CDR3 is TGTGCCAGCAGCGCCCGACAGGGAGGCCCCTACGAGCAGTACTTC. Translation: CASSARQGGPYEQYF. Supplemented by reference TRBV7-2 and TRBJ2-7, the full variable domain reads GAGVSQSPSNKVTEKGKDVELRCDPISGHTALYWYRQSLGQGLEFLIYFQGNSAPDKSGLPSDRFSAERTGGSVSTLTIQRTQQEDSAVYLCASSARQGGPYEQYFGPGTRLTVT.

This clone has a handful of counts. The chain couples TRBV10-1 to TRBJ2-7; weak D call: TRBD1 (6 bases). V was shortened by 6 bases and J by 2 bases, with 14 bases between the two germline ends. This CDR3 has 14 amino acids. CDR1 and CDR2 (germline): WNHNN, SYGVQD (reference sequence). The CDR3 sequence is CASSPAGDTYEQYF. The CDR3 DNA sequence: TGCGCCAGCAGCCCGGCCGGGGACACCTACGAGCAGTACTTC.

This clone was counted a few times. This CDR3 is also generated by other DNA sequences in the sample. The chain couples TRBV6-5 to TRBJ1-6, with D unresolved. The CDR3 extends over 13 amino acids. Trimming left V 2 bases short and J 6 bases short, with 5 bases between. Germline values: CDR1 MNHEY, CDR2 SVGAGI. Written as DNA, the CDR3 is TGTGCCAGCAGTTACGGGGTTAATTCACCCCTCCACTTT. Translating it yields CASSYGVNSPLHF.

V and J are TRBV6-5 and TRBJ1-2; the D is unclear. Germline CDR1 is MNHEY and CDR2 is SVGAGI. With 4 bases removed from V and 8 bases from J, the gap between germline ends came to 17 bases. This CDR3 comprises 14 residues. CDR3: CASSSAQPGGGYTF. The CDR3, as DNA: TGTGCCAGCAGTTCTGCCCAACCGGGAGGCGGCTACACCTTC.

The V and J genes are TRBV19 and TRBJ2-3; TRBD2 is a possible D gene (6 bases). V was shortened by 6 bases and J by 13 bases, with 17 bases between the two germline ends. Germline V gives CDR1 LNHDA, CDR2 SQIVND (reference sequence). CDR3 size: 12 residues. The DNA for the CDR3 is TGTGCCAGTAGCGCGGGACCACTAATTGAGTATTTT. Translation: CASSAGPLIEYF.

This clone was counted a single time. The chain carries TRBV27 and TRBJ2-7, with TRBD1 matching over 8 bases. Trimming at V came to 3 bases and at J to 0 bases, leaving 1 base not matched to a gene. The CDR3 runs 14 residues. From germline, CDR1 is MNHEY and CDR2 SMNVEV (reference sequence). DNA for the CDR3: TGTGCCAGCAGTTTCGGACAGGGCTCCTACGAGCAGTACTTC. It is translated as CASSFGQGSYEQYF.

This clone appeared a few times. This rearrangement joins TRBV30 to TRBJ1-5; 9 bases align to TRBD1. Unmatched junction bases numbered 6, after V lost 3 bases and J lost 0 bases. The CDR3 loop spans 16 amino acids. In germline, CDR1 is GTSNPN, CDR2 SVGIG (reference sequence). CDR3 amino acids: CAWSPGQGHSNQPQHF. Here the CDR3 DNA reads TGTGCCTGGAGCCCAGGACAGGGGCATAGCAATCAGCCCCAGCATTTT.

This chain joins TRBV5-1 and TRBJ2-2; perhaps TRBD1 as D (6 bases). The CDR3 runs to 14 residues. Germline CDR1 reads SGHRS; CDR2 reads YFSETQ. The V end lost 5 bases, the J end lost 7 bases, and 15 bases lay between the germline ends. The CDR3 bases are TGCGCCAGCAGGGGGGACACAAGTGGCGGGGAGCTGTTTTTT. Its translation is CASRGDTSGGELFF.

The rearrangement links TRBV19 to TRBJ1-2, with TRBD1 matching 11 bases. Germline values: CDR1 LNHDA, CDR2 SQIVND (reference sequence). V trimming: 5 bases; J trimming: 5 bases; junction bases outside the gene matches: 7. CDR3 size: 15 residues. CDR3 residues: CASSPGQGARYGYTF. CDR3 bases: TGTGCCAGTAGTCCCGGACAGGGGGCAAGATATGGCTACACCTTC.

The V and J genes are TRBV7-9 and TRBJ2-1; D is uncertain. The CDR3 runs to 12 residues. Germline lookup yields CDR1 SEHNR and CDR2 FQNEAQ (reference sequence). V was clipped by 4 bases and J by 6 bases, with 7 bases between them. The CDR3 coding sequence is TGTGCCAGCAGCTCCCAGAGCAATGAGCAGTTCTTC. This codes for CASSSQSNEQFF.

The chain employs TRBV28 and TRBJ2-5; maybe TRBD2 (6 bases). The germline CDR1 and CDR2 sequences are MDHEN and SYDVKM. V lost 6 bases, J lost 3 bases, and 11 bases lay in between. The CDR3 runs to 13 residues. CDR3: CASSPGVKETQYF. The DNA for the CDR3 is TGTGCCAGCAGCCCGGGGGTAAAAGAGACCCAGTACTTC. The full variable domain, completed using reference TRBV28 and TRBJ2-5, is DVKVTQSSRYLVKRTGEKVFLECVQDMDHENMFWYRQDPGLGLRLIYFSYDVKMKEKGDIPEGYSVSREKKERFSLILESASTNQTSMYLCASSPGVKETQYFGPGTRLLVL.

CDR3 loop: CASSQSLADTQYF. Here the CDR3 DNA reads TGCGCCAGCAGCCAGTCCCTCGCCGATACGCAGTATTTT. J is TRBJ2-3 and V is TRBV4-1, with D uncertain. The CDR3 is made up of 13 amino acids. Germline-derived CDR1 and CDR2 are MGHRA and YSYEKL. Trimming pared 3 bases from V and 6 bases from J, leaving 10 bases between.

The chain joins TRBV4-1 to TRBJ2-2, with 8 bases fitting TRBD2. This CDR3 has 16 residues. CDR1 and CDR2 from the germline V gene are MGHRA and YSYEKL. After removal of 1 base from V and 5 bases from J, the junction contained 6 bases not matched to a gene. The CDR3 nucleotides are TGCGCCAGCAGCCAAGTTCCGGGAGGGGCAACCGGGGAGCTGTTTTTT. Amino acid sequence: CASSQVPGGATGELFF.

This clone appeared once. The chain couples TRBV10-1 to TRBJ2-5, with 13 nucleotides matching TRBD2. CDR3 length: 15 amino acids. With 5 bases clipped from V and 3 bases from J, the junction kept 3 bases outside the gene matches. Germline-derived CDR1 and CDR2 are WNHNN and SYGVQD (reference sequence). CDR3 residues: CASSLGLAGKETQYF. The CDR3 DNA is TGCGCCAGCAGTTTGGGACTAGCGGGAAAAGAGACCCAGTACTTC.

V is TRBV6-5 and J is TRBJ2-7; tentatively, D is TRBD2 (6 bases). There are 15 residues in the CDR3. Germline CDR1 and CDR2: MNHEY and SVGAGI. The V gene lost 5 bases and the J gene lost 2 bases, with 16 bases spanning the gap. CDR3 in DNA: TGTGCCAGCAGTCTCGACGGTAGCGGCGCCTACGAGCAGTACTTC. Translating gives CASSLDGSGAYEQYF.

The chain has TRBV15 and TRBJ2-3; tentatively, D is TRBD1 (5 bases). The CDR3 consists of 17 residues. Germline V gene data show CDR1 as LNHNV and CDR2 as YYDKDF (reference sequence). The V gene lost 0 bases and the J gene lost 4 bases, with 17 bases spanning the gap. CDR3 DNA: TGTGCCACCAGCAGAGAGGCCCCAGGGTCGGTTCCAGATACGCAGTATTTT. Protein product: CATSREAPGSVPDTQYF.